This passage covers 15 T cell receptor beta chains from one sample sequenced in a study of T cell repertoires in cytomegalovirus infection. TCRdb re-called the reads with MiXCR, one entry per CDR3 protein. Here the sample spans approximately 500,000 distinct CDR3 sequences, 15% to 20% being singletons. The sample was CD8+ T cells from PBMCs. Every receptor here comes from a human donor in good health (CMV status not recorded). Some clones in this sample may be carry-over from other donors' samples.

This clonotype has only a few counts. The chain couples TRBV7-9 to TRBJ2-1; the match to TRBD1 covers 10 bases. Germline CDR1 and CDR2: SEHNR and FQNEAQ (reference sequence). There are 15 residues in the CDR3. J was trimmed by 5 bases and V by 5 bases; bases with no gene match: 6. This CDR3 reads CASSLGQGRDNEQFF. The CDR3 bases are TGTGCCAGCAGCCTGGGACAGGGGAGAGACAATGAGCAGTTCTTC.

In this sample, this clonotype turned up a few times. The rearrangement joins TRBV20-1 to TRBJ1-5; no reliable D call. CDR1 and CDR2 from the germline V gene are DFQATT and SNEGSKA (reference sequence). This CDR3 contains 18 residues. The V end lost 3 bases, the J end lost 3 bases, and 24 bases lay between the germline ends. This CDR3 is CSARIPSVAYGSNQPQHF. CDR3 in DNA: TGCAGTGCTAGGATCCCCTCGGTGGCCTATGGATCCAATCAGCCCCAGCATTTT.

This clonotype was seen a handful of times. The chain links TRBV20-1 to TRBJ1-2, with D possibly TRBD1 on 5 matching bases. Germline-derived CDR1 and CDR2 are DFQATT and SNEGSKA (reference sequence). The CDR3 is made up of 13 amino acids. V lost 1 base and J lost 3, with 9 bases in between. The CDR3 region has the DNA TGCAGTGCTAGAGGTGGGGACGACTATGGCTACACCTTC. This codes for CSARGGDDYGYTF.

J is TRBJ1-1 and V is TRBV9, with D perhaps matching TRBD1 (6 bases). The V end lost 2 bases, the J end lost 2 bases, and 10 bases lay between the germline ends. The CDR3 sequence is 14 residues long. Germline V gene data show CDR1 as SGDLS and CDR2 as YYNGEE. This CDR3 reads CASSVGQTNTEAFF. The DNA of the CDR3 is TGTGCCAGCAGCGTTGGACAGACTAACACTGAAGCTTTCTTT.

CDR3 DNA: TGCGCCAGCAGCCAAGATTTCGTCCGAGGTGGGGAGACCCAGTACTTC. As protein: CASSQDFVRGGETQYF. The chain combines TRBV4-1 with TRBJ2-5; D gene unclear. Trimming stripped 0 bases from V and 5 bases from J, with 16 bases between. CDR3 length equals 16 residues. Germline assignment: CDR1 MGHRA and CDR2 YSYEKL.

This clonotype has more than one count but fewer than ten. This chain joins TRBV28 and TRBJ1-2; tentative D call: TRBD1 (5 bases). The CDR3 sequence is 16 residues long. With 3 bases removed from V and 3 bases from J, the gap between germline ends came to 17 bases. From germline, CDR1 is MDHEN and CDR2 SYDVKM. The CDR3 protein is CASSFHPGEGDYGYTF. The CDR3 bases are TGTGCCAGCAGTTTCCACCCGGGGGAGGGAGACTATGGCTACACCTTC.

In this sample, this clonotype turned up many times. The rearrangement uses TRBV7-9 and TRBJ1-1, with D possibly matching TRBD1 (5 bases). V lost 5 bases and J lost 4, with 20 bases in between. The length of the CDR3 is 16 residues. Germline V gene data show CDR1 as SEHNR and CDR2 as FQNEAQ (reference sequence). The CDR3 DNA follows: TGTGCCAGCAGCCCGATCCGGGGGTGGGGGGGCACTGAAGCTTTCTTT. This codes for CASSPIRGWGGTEAFF.

This clonotype was counted at least ten times. The CDR3 loop reads CASSLQGANQPQHF. CDR3 bases: TGTGCCAGCAGTTTGCAGGGCGCGAATCAGCCCCAGCATTTT. The chain links TRBV27 to TRBJ1-5, with a possible D match to TRBD1 (5 bases). Germline CDR1 MNHEY, CDR2 SMNVEV (reference sequence). The CDR3 is 14 residues long. The V end lost 3 bases, the J end lost 4 bases, and 10 bases lay between the germline ends.

This clonotype was recorded at least ten times. The rearrangement joins TRBV28 to TRBJ2-3, with 9 bases aligning to TRBD2. The CDR3 runs 17 residues. Germline CDR1 MDHEN, CDR2 SYDVKM. V lost 8 bases and J lost 2; bases outside the gene matches: 14. The CDR3 nucleotides read TGTGCCAGCCGAGGAGACGGGGCTAGCGGGAACACAGATACGCAGTATTTT. Translation gives CASRGDGASGNTDTQYF.

Many counts were recorded for this clonotype. This CDR3 reads CASSPGEFYGYTF. The CDR3 DNA is TGTGCCAGCAGTCCGGGAGAGTTCTATGGCTACACCTTC. The chain links TRBV7-3 to TRBJ1-2; D is ambiguous. The CDR3 has 13 amino acids. Germline CDR1 is SGHTA and CDR2 is FQGTGA. The ends were cut back, 6 bases at V and 4 bases at J, with 12 bases in the middle. The entire variable domain, with the rest obtained from reference TRBV7-3 and TRBJ1-2, is as follows: GAGVSQTPSNKVTEKGKYVELRCDPISGHTALYWYRQSLGQGPEFLIYFQGTGAADDSGLPNDRFFAVRPEGSVSTLKIQRTERGDSAVYLCASSPGEFYGYTFGSGTRLTVV.

This clonotype was counted between two and nine times. The chain couples TRBV25-1 to TRBJ2-2, with 7 bases identical to TRBD2. Germline V lookup: CDR1 MGHDK, CDR2 SYGVNS. The CDR3 length is 17 residues. The V and J ends lost 4 bases and 4 bases, in that order; junction bases with no gene match: 12. The chain's CDR3 is CASSGHSGTRSTGELFF. DNA of the CDR3: TGTGCCAGCAGTGGCCACAGCGGGACGCGGAGCACCGGGGAGCTGTTTTTT.

This clonotype was observed many times. V gene TRBV12-3 or TRBV12-4 combines with J gene TRBJ2-7; the D is unclear. The CDR3 is made up of 13 amino acids. V was shortened by 3 bases and J by 3 bases, with 9 bases between the two germline ends. DNA of the CDR3: TGTGCCAGCAGTTTGGCCAGAAACTACGAGCAGTACTTC. Its translation is CASSLARNYEQYF.

V gene TRBV27 combines with J gene TRBJ1-2; D ambiguous. This CDR3 spans 12 amino acids. Germline V gives CDR1 MNHEY, CDR2 SMNVEV (reference sequence). Trimming stripped 3 bases from V and 5 bases from J, with 7 bases between. For the CDR3, the DNA is TGTGCCAGCAGTTTGGCTGGGTATGGCTACACCTTC. The encoded protein is CASSLAGYGYTF.

Comment on this clonotype: This CDR3 fails to terminate in the conserved phenylalanine or tryptophan, so it likely reflects a read error. The CDR3 DNA reads as TGCGCCAGCAGCTTAAACCGGGACTCAATCAATGAGCAGTTCTTA. It encodes CASSLNRDSINEQFL. The V gene is TRBV5-1, the J gene TRBJ2-1, with D tentatively TRBD2 (6 bases). Germline assignment: CDR1 SGHRS and CDR2 YFSETQ. V lost 2 bases and J lost 6, with 15 bases in between. This CDR3 spans 15 amino acids.

This clonotype was observed a handful of times. This chain joins TRBV5-6 and TRBJ2-1; either TRBD1 or TRBD2 may supply D (5 bases each). Trimming removed 0 bases at V and 12 bases at J, with 13 bases between. CDR1 is SGHDT, CDR2 YYEEEE, per germline. This CDR3 comprises 13 residues. CDR3 DNA: TGTGCCAGCAGCTTGGGGGGCCCTGCGGGGCAGTTCTTC. This codes for CASSLGGPAGQFF.